The 28 T cell receptor beta chains presented below share a single source sample, sequenced in a study of CD8 T cells in ankylosing spondylitis. MiXCR, applied by TCRdb to the 5' RACE reads, yields one record per CDR3 protein. The data show about 130,000 distinct CDR3 sequences, 9.5% to 12% seen once. The material sequenced was blood, either unsorted or a sorted T cell fraction (not recorded which). The source of these receptors is a female donor with ankylosing spondylitis or in good health (not recorded which).

This clonotype was seen ten or more times. V gene TRBV7-9 combines with J gene TRBJ1-1, with 7 bases fitting TRBD1. The germline V gene encodes CDR1 SEHNR and CDR2 FQNEAQ (reference sequence). V shed 5 bases and J 1 base; nucleotides not matched to a gene: 7. The CDR3 has 15 residues. CDR3 sequence (DNA): TGTGCCAGCAGCCTCAGACAGGGAAAGAACACTGAAGCTTTCTTT. Protein: CASSLRQGKNTEAFF.

This clonotype was seen at least ten times. The CDR3 nucleotides read TGTGCCAGCAGTTTGGCGCACAATGAGCAGTTCTTC. The encoded protein is CASSLAHNEQFF. The chain recombines TRBV12-3 or TRBV12-4 with TRBJ2-1; D uncertain. Trimming stripped 3 bases from V and 5 bases from J, with 5 bases between. The CDR3 length is 12 residues.

Ten or more counts support this clonotype. The chain joins TRBV7-9 to TRBJ2-1; D is unclear. V gave up 0 bases and J gave up 8 bases, with 8 bases separating them. Germline lookup yields CDR1 SEHNR and CDR2 FQNEAQ (reference sequence). The CDR3 totals 13 residues. In nucleotides, the CDR3 is TGTGCCAGCAGCTTAGCGAGAAGCTATGAGCAGTTCTTC. Translating gives CASSLARSYEQFF.

This clonotype was seen at least ten times. The chain carries TRBV7-3 and TRBJ1-1; possible D gene TRBD1, 6 bases. CDR1 is SGHTA, CDR2 FQGTGA, per germline. V lost 1 base and J lost 4, with 13 bases in between. CDR3 length: 15 amino acids. CDR3 sequence reads: CASSLMGGSSTEAFF. CDR3 coding DNA: TGTGCCAGCAGCTTAATGGGGGGCTCGAGCACTGAAGCTTTCTTT.

This clonotype was detected ten times or more. This chain joins TRBV3-1 and TRBJ2-3, with 10 bases fitting TRBD2. V shed 4 bases and J 5 bases; nucleotides not matched to a gene: 9. Germline CDR1 is LGHDT and CDR2 is YNNKEL (reference sequence). This CDR3 has 16 residues. Here the CDR3 reads CASSPSSGGALDTQYF. CDR3 nucleotide sequence: TGTGCCAGCAGCCCTAGCAGCGGGGGGGCCTTAGATACGCAGTATTTT.

This clonotype was observed at least ten times. The CDR3 is CASSLRTANEKLFF. As DNA, the CDR3 is TGTGCCAGCAGTTTACGGACGGCTAATGAAAAACTGTTTTTT. The V call is TRBV28, the J call TRBJ1-4; D remains ambiguous. The V gene lost 2 bases and the J gene lost 3 bases, with 7 bases spanning the gap. CDR3 length: 14 residues. CDR1 MDHEN and CDR2 SYDVKM come from the germline V gene.

This clonotype was observed at least ten times. The chain couples TRBV20-1 to TRBJ2-7, with 11 bases lining up with TRBD2. The V gene's germline CDR1 is DFQATT and CDR2 SNEGSKA (reference sequence). CDR3 length equals 14 residues. V gave up 1 base and J gave up 7 bases; unmatched junction bases: 6. This CDR3 is CSARGLAGGEEQYF. CDR3 sequence (DNA): TGCAGTGCTAGAGGGCTAGCGGGAGGTGAAGAGCAGTACTTC.

Comments on this clonotype: A junction end diverges from the germline sequence, so it may reflect a read error. The chain carries TRBV29-1 and TRBJ2-2; 8 bases are shared with TRBD1. This CDR3 has 13 residues. In germline, CDR1 is SQVTM, CDR2 ANQGSEA. The CDR3 sequence is CSLDRVSTREPFF. Here the CDR3 DNA reads TGCAGCCTGGACAGGGTTAGCACCAGGGAGCCGTTTTTT.

Regarding this clonotype: One end of the junction does not line up with germline, which may come from a read error. The chain is built from TRBV7-8 and TRBJ2-7; 9 bases fit TRBD2. Germline V gives CDR1 SGHVS, CDR2 FQNEAQ. There are 14 residues in the CDR3. CDR3 in amino acids: CAGSLAGASYEQYF. DNA of the CDR3: TGTGCCGGCAGCTTAGCGGGGGCCTCCTACGAGCAGTACTTC.

There are many counts of this clonotype. The rearrangement links TRBV20-1 to TRBJ2-5; D is uncertain. The V and J ends lost 6 bases and 0 bases respectively, with 5 bases between them. The CDR3 is made up of 11 amino acids. Germline loops: CDR1 DFQATT, CDR2 SNEGSKA (reference sequence). CDR3 region: CSALYQETQYF. In nucleotides, the CDR3 is TGCAGTGCCTTGTACCAAGAGACCCAGTACTTC.

This clonotype was recorded many times. The chain employs TRBV12-3 or TRBV12-4 and TRBJ2-5; TRBD1 agrees at 7 bases. With V trimmed by 7 bases and J by 4 bases, 6 bases remained unmatched. The CDR3 is 13 residues long. DNA of the CDR3: TGTGCCAGCACCGTACGACAGGGAGAGACCCAGTACTTC. Protein sequence: CASTVRQGETQYF.

This clonotype came up many times. The chain has TRBV5-1 and TRBJ1-1, with D possibly matching TRBD1 (5 bases). The CDR3 runs to 16 residues. V was pared by 4 bases and J by 1 base, with 17 bases between. Germline lookup yields CDR1 SGHRS and CDR2 YFSETQ. DNA for the CDR3: TGCGCCAGCAGCGAGACAGCCCCGAAATCGAACACTGAAGCTTTCTTT. The encoded protein is CASSETAPKSNTEAFF.

This clonotype showed up just a few times. This chain joins TRBV7-9 and TRBJ2-3; 12 bases fit TRBD2. CDR3 length: 16 residues. From germline, CDR1 is SEHNR and CDR2 FQNEAQ (reference sequence). The J segment lost 6 bases and the V segment lost 5 bases, leaving 9 bases of the junction unmatched. CDR3 coding DNA: TGTGCCAGCAGCCCGGGACTAGCGGGCCGAATTGATACGCAGTATTTT. Protein: CASSPGLAGRIDTQYF.

This clonotype was seen many times. The chain has TRBV29-1 and TRBJ1-2; D is ambiguous. The ends were cut back, 3 bases at V and 6 bases at J, with 8 bases in the middle. This CDR3 is built from 11 residues. Germline V gives CDR1 SQVTM, CDR2 ANQGSEA. The CDR3 bases are TGCAGCGTTGACAGAAACAATGGCTACACCTTC. It codes for CSVDRNNGYTF.

By share, this clonotype ranks as large. The rearrangement uses TRBV7-9 and TRBJ2-7; 8 bases are shared with TRBD1. CDR1 and CDR2 from the germline V gene are SEHNR and FQNEAQ (reference sequence). This CDR3 comprises 15 residues. V was pared by 5 bases and J by 1 base, with 7 bases of the junction left unmatched. The chain's CDR3 is CASSPGGYLSYEQYF. The CDR3 region has the DNA TGTGCCAGCAGCCCAGGGGGCTACCTATCCTACGAGCAGTACTTC.

This clonotype was recorded at least ten times. The V call is TRBV27, the J call TRBJ1-1; 7 bases align to TRBD1. Germline CDR1 and CDR2: MNHEY and SMNVEV (reference sequence). CDR3 length: 14 amino acids. After removal of 5 bases from V and 6 bases from J, the junction contained 9 bases not matched to a gene. CDR3 bases: TGTGCCAGCAGTCTTGGGACAGACGTGGCTGAAGCTTTCTTT. It is translated as CASSLGTDVAEAFF.

At least ten counts were recorded for this clonotype. The chain couples TRBV20-1 to TRBJ2-1; D gene ambiguous. Germline CDR1 reads DFQATT; CDR2 reads SNEGSKA (reference sequence). V lost 6 bases and J lost 8, with 8 bases in between. The CDR3 consists of 10 residues. CDR3 amino acids: CSALSYEQFF. The CDR3 coding sequence is TGCAGTGCCCTATCTTATGAGCAGTTCTTC.

Many counts were recorded for this clonotype. This chain connects TRBV27 to TRBJ1-2, with D uncertain. The CDR3 contains 16 residues. The germline V gene has CDR1 MNHEY and CDR2 SMNVEV (reference sequence). Trimming removed 0 bases from V and 0 bases from J, with 11 bases in between. The CDR3 DNA reads as TGTGCCAGCAGTTTATCGAGGTCTTATTCTAACTATGGCTACACCTTC. It encodes CASSLSRSYSNYGYTF.

This clonotype was recorded many times. This chain uses TRBV5-1 with TRBJ1-1; 7 positions match TRBD1. The length of the CDR3 is 14 residues. Germline-derived CDR1 and CDR2 are SGHRS and YFSETQ. The ends lost 4 bases at V and 0 bases at J; junction bases unmatched: 3. The CDR3 loop is CASSGQALNTEAFF. The CDR3 region has the DNA TGCGCCAGCAGCGGACAGGCTCTGAACACTGAAGCTTTCTTT.

This clonotype was picked up many times. CDR3 nucleotide sequence: TGTGCCAGCAGTTTAGGTGGCCCCTCTGGGGCCAACGTCCTGACTTTC. Translation gives CASSLGGPSGANVLTF. The chain couples TRBV12-3 or TRBV12-4 to TRBJ2-6; no reliable D call. The CDR3 covers 16 residues. Trimming pared 1 base from V and 0 bases from J, leaving 7 bases between.

This clonotype was detected ten times or more. CDR3 sequence (DNA): TGCAGTGCTAGACCCCCCGTCAGCCAAGAGACCCAGTACTTC. This encodes CSARPPVSQETQYF. This chain uses TRBV20-1 with TRBJ2-5; D is ambiguous. The CDR3 consists of 14 residues. Looked up from germline, CDR1 is DFQATT and CDR2 is SNEGSKA (reference sequence). Between the trimmed V and J ends, which lost 2 bases and 1 base, there was a span of 11 bases.

Ten or more counts support this clonotype. The chain carries TRBV5-1 and TRBJ2-7, with TRBD1 matching 8 bases. In germline, CDR1 is SGHRS, CDR2 YFSETQ. The CDR3 loop spans 15 amino acids. The J segment lost 3 bases and the V segment lost 4 bases, leaving 9 bases of the junction unmatched. As DNA, the CDR3 is TGCGCCAGCAGCATCACGCCGGGACAGGACTACGAGCAGTACTTC. As protein: CASSITPGQDYEQYF. Full variable domain (remainder filled in from reference TRBV5-1 and TRBJ2-7): KAGVTQTPRYLIKTRGQQVTLSCSPISGHRSVSWYQQTPGQGLQFLFEYFSETQRNKGNFPGRFSGRQFSNSRSEMNVSTLELGDSALYLCASSITPGQDYEQYFGPGTRLTVT.

The chain has TRBV10-2 and TRBJ1-4; D gene uncertain. Trimming removed 8 bases from V and 2 bases from J, with 9 bases in between. The CDR3 has 13 amino acids. Germline CDR1 WSHSY, CDR2 SAAADI. Here the CDR3 DNA reads TGCGCCAGCCGCTCGAACACTAATGAAAAACTGTTTTTT. Protein: CASRSNTNEKLFF.

The sample holds many counts of this clonotype. The chain is built from TRBV29-1 and TRBJ2-2; D might be TRBD1 (6 bases). V gave up 4 bases and J gave up 6 bases, with 12 bases separating them. Germline V lookup: CDR1 SQVTM, CDR2 ANQGSEA. The CDR3 spans 13 residues. CDR3 nucleotides: TGCAGCGTTGTAATACAGGGCCCCGGGGAGCTGTTTTTT. Its protein is CSVVIQGPGELFF.

This clonotype was detected ten times or more. The chain uses TRBV29-1 and TRBJ1-2; D may be TRBD1 (5 bases). The V end was cut by 0 bases, the J end by 6 bases, with 11 bases between. Germline lookup yields CDR1 SQVTM and CDR2 ANQGSEA. This CDR3 comprises 13 residues. The CDR3 DNA is TGCAGCGTTGAAGACCAGGGCAACAATGGCTACACCTTC. This gives the protein CSVEDQGNNGYTF.

This clonotype was seen at least ten times. The chain combines TRBV5-1 with TRBJ1-5; D might be TRBD1 (5 bases). V was trimmed by 2 bases and J by 4 bases, leaving 13 bases between them. This CDR3 contains 15 residues. Germline V gene data show CDR1 as SGHRS and CDR2 as YFSETQ. The CDR3 reads CASSLGPEGNQPQHF. In DNA form, the CDR3 reads TGCGCCAGCAGCTTAGGGCCAGAGGGGAATCAGCCCCAGCATTTT.

This clonotype occurred many times. The J gene is TRBJ1-5, the V gene TRBV21-1. TRBV21-1 is a pseudogene. This CDR3 spans 12 amino acids. For the CDR3, the DNA is TGTGCCAGCAGCAAAGTTAATCAGCCCCAGCATTTT. This codes for CASSKVNQPQHF.

Many counts were recorded for this clonotype. The chain's CDR3 is CASSGTKETQYF. The CDR3 DNA is TGTGCCAGCAGCGGGACGAAAGAGACCCAGTACTTC. This chain links TRBV7-9 with TRBJ2-5, with D tentatively TRBD1 or TRBD2 (5 bases each). Germline V gene data show CDR1 as SEHNR and CDR2 as FQNEAQ (reference sequence). The CDR3 is 12 residues long. V lost 5 bases and J lost 3, with 7 bases in between.